This entry lists 27 T cell receptor beta chains sequenced from one sample in a study of T cell responses to AZD1222 COVID-19 vaccine. Data came from immunoSEQ multiplex PCR; TCRdb stores just in-frame clones and leaves some out. The profile shows some 180,000 clones, around nine tenths of them singletons. The sample in question was peripheral blood, obtained 28 days after the second dose of the MenACWY control vaccine. Source of these receptors: an adult who received the MenACWY meningococcal vaccine as a control.

The rearrangement joins TRBV20-1 to TRBJ2-1; 13 positions agree with TRBD2. Trimming cost V 3 bases and J 9 bases; bases outside gene matches: 2. Germline values: CDR1 DFQATT, CDR2 SNEGSKA (reference sequence). The CDR3 is 13 residues long. The CDR3 is CSASRLAGGEQFF. The CDR3 nucleotides are TGCAGTGCTAGTAGACTAGCGGGGGGTGAGCAGTTCTTC.

The chain carries TRBV6-2 or TRBV6-3 and TRBJ2-7; D is unclear. The CDR3 contains 14 residues. The germline CDR1 and CDR2 sequences are MNHEY and SVGEGT. V lost 2 bases, J lost 6 bases, and 14 bases lay in between. The CDR3 region has the DNA TGTGCCAGCAGTTACGTAGGGATGGGGATCGAGCAGTACTTC. This gives the protein CASSYVGMGIEQYF.

This clone was recorded only once. V and J are TRBV6-5 and TRBJ1-4; 10 bases match TRBD1. This CDR3 is built from 15 residues. Per the germline V gene, CDR1 is MNHEY and CDR2 is SVGAGI. Unmatched junction bases numbered 10, after V lost 8 bases and J lost 7 bases. The CDR3 nucleotides are TGTGCCAGCCGAGACAGGGGGCGCGGAAGTGAAAAACTGTTTTTT. Residues: CASRDRGRGSEKLFF.

A few counts support this clone. The rearrangement links TRBV5-1 to TRBJ2-7; D is possibly TRBD2 (6 bases). The ends were cut back, 0 bases at V and 3 bases at J, with 13 bases in the middle. CDR3 length equals 15 residues. Per germline, CDR1 SGHRS and CDR2 YFSETQ. DNA of the CDR3: TGCGCCAGCAGCTTGGCCCGGCTTAGCGGCTACGAGCAGTACTTC. Its translation is CASSLARLSGYEQYF.

J is TRBJ1-5 and V is TRBV19, with TRBD1 matching 7 bases. J lost 2 bases, V lost 6 bases, and 16 bases had no gene match. Germline CDR1 reads LNHDA; CDR2 reads SQIVND (reference sequence). This CDR3 spans 18 amino acids. The CDR3 sequence: CASRQGRDSMNRNQPQHF. CDR3 DNA sequence: TGTGCCAGTAGACAGGGGAGAGATAGCATGAATCGCAATCAGCCCCAGCATTTT.

The genes are TRBV3-1 (or the pseudogene TRBV3-2) and TRBJ2-2; 8 bases agree with TRBD1. The V segment lost 6 bases and the J segment 3 bases; nucleotides outside the gene matches: 6. Germline V lookup: CDR1 LGHDT, CDR2 YNNKEL (reference sequence). CDR3 length: 15 amino acids. CDR3 DNA: TGTGCCAGCAGTCTTCGGGACAGGTACACCGGGGAGCTGTTTTTT. Translated: CASSLRDRYTGELFF.

The rearrangement uses TRBV30 and TRBJ1-3; 10 nucleotides agree with TRBD1. Trimming took 5 bases from V and 5 from J; bases not matched to a gene: 6. This CDR3 region has 14 residues. Germline V gene lookup returns CDR1 GTSNPN and CDR2 SVGIG (reference sequence). The CDR3 is CAWDRGQSRNTIYF. The CDR3 DNA sequence: TGTGCCTGGGACAGGGGGCAGAGTAGAAACACCATATATTTT.

The rearrangement joins TRBV4-3 to TRBJ1-2, with no clear D. The CDR3 covers 12 residues. Deletions cut 1 base from V and 2 bases from J, with 2 bases between. Germline CDR1 is LGHNA and CDR2 is YSLEER. The CDR3 loop reads CASSQGNYGYTF. In DNA form, the CDR3 reads TGCGCCAGCAGCCAAGGGAACTATGGCTACACCTTC.

This clone has a single count. The V call is TRBV10-3, the J call TRBJ2-3, with TRBD2 identical over 9 bases. Per germline, CDR1 ENHRY and CDR2 SYGVKD. The CDR3 is 13 amino acids. With V trimmed by 8 bases and J by 4 bases, 4 bases remained unmatched. In DNA form, the CDR3 reads TGTGCCATCCTAGCGGGACAAGCAGATACGCAGTATTTT. It is translated as CAILAGQADTQYF.

CDR3 loop: CASSTGTGGLETQYF. CDR3 nucleotides: TGTGCCAGCAGCACGGGGACAGGGGGCCTGGAGACCCAGTACTTC. The genes are TRBV7-3 and TRBJ2-5, with 12 bases aligning to TRBD1. CDR1 and CDR2 (germline): SGHTA, FQGTGA. J gave up 5 bases and V 5 bases, and 6 bases lay outside the gene matches. This CDR3 contains 15 residues.

The chain joins TRBV2 to TRBJ1-5, with a possible D match to TRBD1 (6 bases). In germline, CDR1 is SNHLY, CDR2 FYNNEI. The V end was cut by 3 bases, the J end by 8 bases, with 17 bases between. CDR3 length: 15 amino acids. CDR3 coding DNA: TGTGCCAGCAGTGAGAGAGGGACACCGGTCGAGCCCCAGCATTTT. It yields the protein CASSERGTPVEPQHF. Combining the CDR3 with reference TRBV2 and TRBJ1-5 gives the whole variable domain EPEVTQTPSHQVTQMGQEVILRCVPISNHLYFYWYRQILGQKVEFLVSFYNNEISEKSEIFDDQFSVERPDGSNFTLKIRSTKLEDSAMYFCASSERGTPVEPQHFGDGTRLSIL.

The CDR3 bases are TGTGCCAGCAGCTTTTCGGGCACAGATACGCAGTATTTT. This translates into CASSFSGTDTQYF. V usage is TRBV7-2 and J usage is TRBJ2-3; D ambiguous. CDR3 length: 13 residues. Germline CDR1 reads SGHTA; CDR2 reads FQGNSA. The V and J ends lost 3 bases and 1 base respectively, with 5 bases between them. The full variable domain, in which reference TRBV7-2 and TRBJ2-3 provide the parts outside the CDR3, is GAGVSQSPSNKVTEKGKDVELRCDPISGHTALYWYRQSLGQGLEFLIYFQGNSAPDKSGLPSDRFSAERTGGSVSTLTIQRTQQEDSAVYLCASSFSGTDTQYFGPGTRLTVL.

This chain joins TRBV14 and TRBJ1-6; TRBD1 aligns across 9 bases. Trimming removed 4 bases from V and 2 bases from J; junction bases left unmatched: 6. Germline loops: CDR1 SGHDN, CDR2 FVKESK. CDR3 size: 17 residues. The CDR3 sequence: CASSRGRDRAYNSPLHF. In DNA form, the CDR3 reads TGTGCCAGCAGCCGCGGACGGGACAGGGCCTATAATTCACCCCTCCACTTT.

The CDR3 loop is CASSLIGTGNQPQHF. For the CDR3, the DNA is TGTGCCAGTAGCTTAATAGGGACGGGCAATCAGCCCCAGCATTTT. The V call is TRBV19, the J call TRBJ1-5, with a possible D match to TRBD1 (5 bases). This CDR3 is 15 amino acids long. Germline V gene lookup returns CDR1 LNHDA and CDR2 SQIVND (reference sequence). Trimming removed 6 bases from V and 2 bases from J, with 14 bases in between.

CDR3 in amino acids: CASSVGQGQGQYNEQFF. DNA for the CDR3: TGTGCCAGTAGTGTCGGCCAGGGACAGGGGCAATACAATGAGCAGTTCTTC. This chain connects TRBV19 to TRBJ2-1, with 10 bases aligning to TRBD1. With V trimmed by 5 bases and J by 4 bases, 11 bases remained unmatched. Germline CDR1 LNHDA, CDR2 SQIVND (reference sequence). The CDR3 contains 17 residues. Together with reference TRBV19 and TRBJ2-1, the CDR3 gives the full variable domain: DGGITQSPKYLFRKEGQNVTLSCEQNLNHDAMYWYRQDPGQGLRLIYYSQIVNDFQKGDIAEGYSVSREKKESFPLTVTSAQKNPTAFYLCASSVGQGQGQYNEQFFGPGTRLTVL.

This chain connects TRBV19 to TRBJ1-3; D is unclear. V lost 6 bases and J lost 3, with 6 bases in between. The germline V gene has CDR1 LNHDA and CDR2 SQIVND (reference sequence). This CDR3 has 12 residues. The CDR3 region has the DNA TGTGCCAGTAGCCAACATGGAAACACCATATATTTT. Translated, it gives CASSQHGNTIYF.

V gene TRBV7-2 combines with J gene TRBJ2-1; TRBD2 matches 8 bases. J was trimmed by 4 bases and V by 4 bases; bases with no gene match: 6. This CDR3 has 15 amino acids. CDR1 SGHTA and CDR2 FQGNSA come from the germline V gene. CDR3 nucleotide sequence: TGTGCCAGCAGCTATCAGAGCGGGAGTTACAATGAGCAGTTCTTC. It encodes CASSYQSGSYNEQFF.

The chain joins TRBV6-2 or TRBV6-3 to TRBJ2-2; 9 bases align to TRBD2. Per germline, CDR1 MNHEY and CDR2 SVGEGT. The CDR3 is 14 residues long. With 5 bases clipped from V and 4 bases from J, the junction kept 2 bases outside the gene matches. The CDR3 coding sequence is TGTGCCAGCAGTCTAGCGGGGAGCACCGGGGAGCTGTTTTTT. Its translation is CASSLAGSTGELFF.

The V call is TRBV3-1 (or the pseudogene TRBV3-2), the J call TRBJ2-1, with 8 bases identical to TRBD2. Germline V gene lookup returns CDR1 LGHDT and CDR2 YNNKEL (reference sequence). The CDR3 runs to 18 residues. Trimming took 0 bases from V and 9 from J; bases not matched to a gene: 16. DNA of the CDR3: TGTGCCAGCAGCCAAGAAGGAAGGACTAGCCCGGAGCAGGGTGAGCAGTTCTTC. This translates into CASSQEGRTSPEQGEQFF.

This clone was counted once. The V gene is TRBV6-5, the J gene TRBJ1-1; no reliable D call. Per germline, CDR1 MNHEY and CDR2 SVGAGI. Trimming took off 6 bases at V and 5 bases at J, with 7 bases between the two ends. The CDR3 covers 11 residues. The CDR3 DNA reads as TGTGCCAGCAGGCAGACTACTGAAGCTTTCTTT. Residues: CASRQTTEAFF.

CDR3 sequence: CASSERQVNQPQHF. CDR3 in DNA: TGTGCCAGCAGTGAAAGACAGGTAAATCAGCCCCAGCATTTT. V usage is TRBV28 and J usage is TRBJ1-5; TRBD1 might be the D (6 bases). The CDR3 is made up of 14 amino acids. V was cut by 5 bases and J by 4 bases, with 12 bases left in between. CDR1 MDHEN and CDR2 SYDVKM come from the germline V gene.

The rearrangement links TRBV19 to TRBJ2-4, with 9 nucleotides matching TRBD1. The CDR3 runs 15 residues. Germline V gives CDR1 LNHDA, CDR2 SQIVND (reference sequence). V shed 1 base and J 9 bases; nucleotides not matched to a gene: 7. The CDR3 DNA follows: TGTGCCAGTAGTATAGTCCCGGGACAGGGTCCCATTCAGTACTTC. This translates into CASSIVPGQGPIQYF.

This chain links TRBV5-6 with TRBJ1-3; D is undetermined. CDR1 and CDR2 from the germline V gene are SGHDT and YYEEEE. The germline V and J ends were trimmed by 5 bases and 4 bases, with 13 bases remaining between them. This CDR3 is 14 amino acids long. The CDR3 protein is CASRLYSGGNTIYF. For the CDR3, the DNA is TGTGCCAGCAGGCTCTATTCCGGGGGAAACACCATATATTTT.

The rearrangement joins TRBV10-3 to TRBJ1-1; tentatively, D is TRBD1 (5 bases). Trimming left V 3 bases short and J 0 bases short, with 8 bases between. CDR1 and CDR2 from the germline V gene are ENHRY and SYGVKD. CDR3 length equals 14 residues. The CDR3 here is CAISDGALNTEAFF. DNA of the CDR3: TGTGCCATCAGTGATGGGGCCTTGAACACTGAAGCTTTCTTT.

The rearrangement uses TRBV25-1 and TRBJ1-5; D ambiguous. Germline V lookup: CDR1 MGHDK, CDR2 SYGVNS. The V end lost 8 bases, the J end lost 5 bases, and 16 bases lay between the germline ends. The CDR3 runs to 14 residues. The CDR3 DNA sequence: TGTGCCAGCGCTGCCCTGGGCTGGGATCAGCCCCAGCATTTT. Translating it yields CASAALGWDQPQHF.

CDR3 in DNA: TGTGCCAGCAGCCCATATTTGGACAGGAGCAATCAGCCCCAGCATTTT. It translates to CASSPYLDRSNQPQHF. This chain links TRBV7-2 with TRBJ1-5; TRBD1 agrees at 7 bases. The CDR3 runs 16 residues. Looked up from germline, CDR1 is SGHTA and CDR2 is FQGNSA. V dropped 5 bases and J dropped 1; count of bases not matched to a gene: 8.

The chain recombines TRBV12-3 or TRBV12-4 with TRBJ1-5; D call uncertain. The ends were cut back, 6 bases at V and 2 bases at J, with 8 bases in the middle. This CDR3 has 13 amino acids. The CDR3 reads CASSSGGNQPQHF. The DNA of the CDR3 is TGTGCCAGCAGCAGTGGGGGCAATCAGCCCCAGCATTTT.